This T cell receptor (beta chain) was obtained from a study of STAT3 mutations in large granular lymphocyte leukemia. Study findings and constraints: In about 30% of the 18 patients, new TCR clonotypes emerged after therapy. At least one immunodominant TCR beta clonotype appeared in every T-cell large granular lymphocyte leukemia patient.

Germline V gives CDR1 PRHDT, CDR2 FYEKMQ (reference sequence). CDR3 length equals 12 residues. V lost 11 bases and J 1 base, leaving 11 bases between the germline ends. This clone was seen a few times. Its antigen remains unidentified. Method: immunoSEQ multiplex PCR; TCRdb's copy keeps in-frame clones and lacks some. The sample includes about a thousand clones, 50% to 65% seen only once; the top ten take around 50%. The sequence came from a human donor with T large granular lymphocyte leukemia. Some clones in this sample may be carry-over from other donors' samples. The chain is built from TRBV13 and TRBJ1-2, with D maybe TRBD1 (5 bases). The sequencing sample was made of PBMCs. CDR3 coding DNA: TGTGCCGGGGGTGAAGGTAACTATGGCTACACCTTC. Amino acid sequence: CAGGEGNYGYTF.